This T cell receptor (beta chain) was observed in a study of shared clonotypes between healthy human individuals. Study in general: The donor pool was made up of a couple of women and three men aged 18 to 49.

Donors comprised healthy HIV-negative adults lacking recent acute infections or vaccinations. The germline CDR1 and CDR2 sequences are SGHTA and FQGNSA. The CDR3 is 16 amino acids. Clones were read by immunoSEQ multiplex PCR, and TCRdb kept only the in-frame ones, dropping some. Of about 180,000 clones listed, approximately 92% are singletons. This clone was counted once. The antigen remains unidentified. Findings and limits, study-wide: Compared with memory subsets, naive subsets generally had larger estimated richness.

The chain uses TRBV7-2 and TRBJ2-5; 7 bases match TRBD2. The end of the DNA is better explained by TRBJ2-7, so the J call may be wrong. The sequencing input was naive CD4+ T cells sorted from blood. Subset noted: CD45RA+ positively selected. This TCR was recovered from a woman under 40 in good health. CDR3: CASSLRSGGGSYEQYF. CDR3 DNA: TGTGCCAGCAGCTTACGCTCCGGGGGAGGGTCCTACGAGCAGTACTTC.